The 32 T cell receptor beta chains presented below share a single source sample, sequenced in a study of the immune and genomic landscape of osteosarcoma. Primary, local recurrence and metastasis osteosarcoma tumors were taken after treatment from poor-prognosis patients. Method: immunoSEQ multiplex PCR; TCRdb's copy keeps in-frame clones and lacks some. Among around 2,200 clones listed, about 65% were seen once. The sample taken for sequencing was osteosarcoma tumor tissue from the lung. Receptors originate from a human donor with osteosarcoma.

The rearrangement uses TRBV10-2 and TRBJ1-6; possible D gene TRBD1, 6 bases. Germline CDR1 reads WSHSY; CDR2 reads SAAADI. This CDR3 comprises 16 residues. Trimming removed 7 bases from V and 10 bases from J, with 23 bases in between. The CDR3 loop is CASNHYRDFGRSPLHF. The CDR3 bases are TGCGCCAGCAACCATTACAGGGATTTCGGGCGGTCACCCCTCCACTTT.

The genes are TRBV30 and TRBJ2-7; 12 positions match TRBD1. Looked up from germline, CDR1 is GTSNPN and CDR2 is SVGIG (reference sequence). V shed 2 bases, J shed 5 bases, and the junction held 7 bases outside the gene matches. The CDR3 sequence is 15 residues long. The CDR3 DNA reads TGTGCCTGGAGTCGCGGGACAGGGGGCCCCAACGAGCAGTACTTC. It translates to CAWSRGTGGPNEQYF.

Points on this clone: The identical CDR3 is also encoded by other nucleotide sequences in the sample. The chain employs TRBV7-2 and TRBJ1-1, with D perhaps matching TRBD1 (5 bases). The V gene lost 5 bases and the J gene lost 2 bases, with 12 bases spanning the gap. This CDR3 has 14 residues. In germline, CDR1 is SGHTA, CDR2 FQGNSA. CDR3 DNA: TGTGCCAGCAGCGTACAGAGGGGAAACACTGAAGCTTTCTTT. Encoded protein: CASSVQRGNTEAFF.

This clone is deemed large (0.1 to 1%). This chain joins TRBV25-1 and TRBJ2-3; the match to TRBD1 covers 8 bases. Germline V lookup: CDR1 MGHDK, CDR2 SYGVNS. V dropped 4 bases and J dropped 4; count of bases not matched to a gene: 4. There are 14 residues in the CDR3. The CDR3 DNA sequence: TGTGCCAGCAGTGTAGCAGGGGGCTCAGATACGCAGTATTTT. This codes for CASSVAGGSDTQYF.

The V call is TRBV15, the J call TRBJ2-6; TRBD1 aligns across 8 bases. This CDR3 spans 17 amino acids. V lost 9 bases and J lost 0; bases outside the gene matches: 10. Germline V gene data show CDR1 as LNHNV and CDR2 as YYDKDF (reference sequence). The CDR3 coding sequence is TGTGCCACTAAGAACAGGGGGAAGAACTCTGGGGCCAACGTCCTGACTTTC. Its translation is CATKNRGKNSGANVLTF.

The rearrangement joins TRBV6-1 to TRBJ1-2, with D possibly being TRBD1 (5 bases). The ends were cut back, 1 base at V and 6 bases at J, with 12 bases in the middle. CDR1 and CDR2 (germline): MNHNS, SASEGT. The CDR3 runs 14 residues. The CDR3: CASSEGQQVNGYTF. DNA of the CDR3: TGTGCCAGCAGTGAAGGGCAACAGGTCAATGGCTACACCTTC.

Comments on this clone: One end of the junction fails to match germline, which may point to a read error. This rearrangement joins TRBV30 to TRBJ1-5, with a possible D match to TRBD1 (6 bases). The V gene's germline CDR1 is GTSNPN and CDR2 SVGIG (reference sequence). The CDR3 runs 19 residues. CDR3 amino acids: CGWSVHSLGGGQSYQPQHF. The CDR3 DNA is TGTGGCTGGAGTGTACATTCCCTAGGCGGGGGCCAAAGTTATCAGCCCCAGCATTTT. Full variable domain (remainder filled in from reference TRBV30 and TRBJ1-5): SQTIHQWPATLVQPVGSPLSLECTVEGTSNPNLYWYRQAAGRGLQLLFYSVGIGQISSEVPQNLSASRPQDRQFILSSKKLLLSDSGFYLCGWSVHSLGGGQSYQPQHFGDGTRLSIL.

This clone showed up just once. This sequence joins TRBV6-1 and TRBJ1-4, with D possibly TRBD1 on 5 matching bases. The CDR3 consists of 14 residues. Per the germline V gene, CDR1 is MNHNS and CDR2 is SASEGT. V was shortened by 1 base and J by 7 bases, with 10 bases between the two germline ends. The CDR3 DNA reads TGTGCCAGCAGTGAAGGGCCAGGGAGTGAAAAACTGTTTTTT. Its translation is CASSEGPGSEKLFF.

This sequence joins TRBV10-1 and TRBJ2-7; the match to TRBD2 covers 13 bases. The germline gives CDR1 WNHNN, CDR2 SYGVQD (reference sequence). CDR3 length: 15 residues. Losses at the gene ends were 5 bases for V and 3 bases for J; bases not matched to a gene: 4. The CDR3 loop is CASSFGLAGDYEQYF. In DNA form, the CDR3 reads TGCGCCAGCAGTTTCGGACTAGCGGGGGACTACGAGCAGTACTTC.

Notes on this clone: One end of the junction does not line up with germline, which may come from a read error. The chain carries TRBV5-5 and TRBJ2-7, with 8 bases identical to TRBD2. In germline, CDR1 is SGHKS, CDR2 YYEKEE (reference sequence). CDR3 length: 15 amino acids. The chain's CDR3 is CASSLMSGGRYEQYF. The CDR3 nucleotides are TGTGCTAGCAGCTTAATGAGCGGGGGACGGTACGAGCAGTACTTC.

V usage is TRBV11-3 and J usage is TRBJ2-2, with unresolved D. CDR1 SGHNT and CDR2 YENEEA come from the germline V gene. CDR3 size: 13 residues. The V gene lost 8 bases and the J gene lost 3 bases, with 10 bases spanning the gap. The CDR3 DNA follows: TGTGCCAGCCAGCTTACCTACACCGGGGAGCTGTTTTTT. Protein: CASQLTYTGELFF.

The rearrangement joins TRBV9 to TRBJ2-1; D remains ambiguous. Germline assignment: CDR1 SGDLS and CDR2 YYNGEE. The CDR3 spans 13 residues. V lost 4 bases and J 0 bases, leaving 5 bases between the germline ends. The CDR3 region has the DNA TGTGCCAGCAGCACAAGCTCCTACAATGAGCAGTTCTTC. Its protein is CASSTSSYNEQFF.

This chain connects TRBV30 to TRBJ1-2; D gene ambiguous. The CDR3 spans 11 residues. Trimming shortened V by 0 bases and J by 8 bases, and 7 bases separated the two germline ends. CDR1 GTSNPN and CDR2 SVGIG come from the germline V gene (reference sequence). DNA for the CDR3: TGTGCCTGGAGTGTAAGCGGAGGCTACACCTTC. Translating it yields CAWSVSGGYTF.

This CDR3 reads CASSAGTSGTWYQETQYF. CDR3 DNA sequence: TGTGCCAGCAGTGCCGGGACTAGCGGGACCTGGTACCAAGAGACCCAGTACTTC. The chain links TRBV6-1 to TRBJ2-5; 13 bases line up with TRBD2. The germline CDR1 and CDR2 sequences are MNHNS and SASEGT. The ends lost 4 bases at V and 0 bases at J; junction bases unmatched: 8. The length of the CDR3 is 18 residues.

The rearrangement links TRBV5-4 to TRBJ1-2, with a weak D call TRBD1 (6 bases). The V and J ends lost 3 bases and 7 bases respectively, with 16 bases between them. Germline assignment: CDR1 SGHNT and CDR2 YYREEE (reference sequence). CDR3 length: 14 residues. The CDR3 loop is CASSSRGGRGGYTF. CDR3 DNA: TGTGCCAGCAGCTCGAGGGGGGGGCGGGGTGGCTACACCTTC. The whole variable domain, remainder taken from reference TRBV5-4 and TRBJ1-2, is ETGVTQSPTHLIKTRGQQVTLRCSSQSGHNTVSWYQQALGQGPQFIFQYYREEENGRGNFPPRFSGLQFPNYSSELNVNALELDDSALYLCASSSRGGRGGYTFGSGTRLTVV.

This chain links TRBV7-8 with TRBJ1-1, with 7 bases that match TRBD1. This CDR3 region has 18 residues. V gave up 0 bases and J gave up 0 bases; unmatched junction bases: 10. CDR1 is SGHVS and CDR2 is FQNEAQ in the germline V gene. CDR3 sequence (DNA): TGTGCCAGCAGCTTAGCGCTTGGACAGGCGGGAATGAACACTGAAGCTTTCTTT. Its protein is CASSLALGQAGMNTEAFF.

This chain connects TRBV5-1 to TRBJ1-1; 7 nucleotides align to TRBD1. Trimming cost V 5 bases and J 3 bases; bases outside gene matches: 4. CDR3 length: 13 amino acids. Germline loops: CDR1 SGHRS, CDR2 YFSETQ. CDR3 amino acids: CASRRRGDTEAFF. CDR3 DNA sequence: TGCGCCAGCAGGCGCAGGGGGGACACTGAAGCTTTCTTT.

The V and J genes are TRBV18 and TRBJ2-1; TRBD1 matches at 7 bases. Germline CDR1 and CDR2: KGHSH and LQKENI. CDR3 size: 15 residues. Germline trimming cut 3 bases from V and 5 bases from J; bases unmatched to any gene: 7. In DNA form, the CDR3 reads TGTGCCAGCTCACCTACGACAGGGACCAACAATGAGCAGTTCTTC. It codes for CASSPTTGTNNEQFF.

The chain combines TRBV2 with TRBJ1-4, with D perhaps TRBD1 (6 bases). The CDR3 runs to 15 residues. Germline lookup yields CDR1 SNHLY and CDR2 FYNNEI. V gave up 5 bases and J gave up 0 bases, with 10 bases separating them. CDR3 DNA: TGTGCCAGCAGTTGGGACACTTCAACTAATGAAAAACTGTTTTTT. Residues: CASSWDTSTNEKLFF.

CDR3 nucleotides: TGTGCCAGCAGTCCGACCTCGGGGCCCTACGAGCAGTACTTC. Translating it yields CASSPTSGPYEQYF. The rearrangement joins TRBV7-8 to TRBJ2-7; D tentatively reads TRBD1 or TRBD2 (5 bases each). The CDR3 covers 14 residues. The germline V and J ends were trimmed by 6 bases and 2 bases, with 14 bases remaining between them. Germline V gene sequence: CDR1 SGHVS, CDR2 FQNEAQ.

The J gene is TRBJ1-4, the V gene TRBV18; weak D call: TRBD1 (6 bases). The CDR3 is 13 amino acids. Looked up from germline, CDR1 is KGHSH and CDR2 is LQKENI. Trimming stripped 5 bases from V and 4 bases from J, with 8 bases between. The CDR3 DNA reads TGTGCCAGCTCAAGGGGGAATAATGAAAAACTGTTTTTT. It codes for CASSRGNNEKLFF.

As regards this clone: Its ends do not fully match the called genes, so a read error is possible. V is TRBV30 and J is TRBJ2-1; 7 bases are shared with TRBD2. This CDR3 is 10 amino acids long. Germline V gives CDR1 GTSNPN, CDR2 SVGIG (reference sequence). CDR3 protein: CAGEGNEQFF. The CDR3 DNA follows: TGCGCCGGGGAGGGGAATGAGCAGTTCTTC.

The genes are TRBV6-6 and TRBJ2-3, with a weak D call TRBD2 (5 bases). V lost 8 bases and J lost 2, with 11 bases in between. The CDR3 is made up of 13 amino acids. Germline CDR1 is MNHNY and CDR2 is SVGAGI (reference sequence). The CDR3 nucleotides are TGTGCCAGCGAGGGCGCATCCACAGATACGCAGTATTTT. Encoded protein: CASEGASTDTQYF.

The chain carries TRBV6-5 and TRBJ2-5, with a possible D match to TRBD1 (5 bases). The V gene lost 7 bases and the J gene lost 2 bases, with 17 bases spanning the gap. CDR1 and CDR2 from the germline V gene are MNHEY and SVGAGI. The CDR3 spans 15 residues. This CDR3 is CASKITLTEQETQYF. The CDR3 DNA is TGTGCCAGCAAAATAACCTTGACAGAACAAGAGACCCAGTACTTC.

J is TRBJ1-3 and V is TRBV21-1; TRBD1 is the table's D call and was not checked against the DNA. TRBV21-1 is labeled a pseudogene. This CDR3 comprises 16 residues. Here the CDR3 reads CASSNQGQVSGNTIYF. The CDR3, as DNA: TGTGCCAGCAGCAATCAGGGGCAAGTCTCTGGAAACACCATATATTTT.

This chain links TRBV7-2 with TRBJ1-1; D is perhaps TRBD1 (5 bases). Per germline, CDR1 SGHTA and CDR2 FQGNSA. The CDR3 has 14 residues. Trimming took 4 bases from V and 5 from J, leaving 14 bases between them. The DNA for the CDR3 is TGTGCCAGCAGCTCCTGGGGGGGTAGGACTGAAGCTTTCTTT. Its protein is CASSSWGGRTEAFF.

The sample holds a few counts of this clone. The J gene is TRBJ1-1, the V gene TRBV20-1, with D unclear. CDR1 and CDR2 from the germline V gene are DFQATT and SNEGSKA (reference sequence). Trimming shortened V by 7 bases and J by 8 bases, and 14 bases separated the two germline ends. The CDR3 spans 11 residues. CDR3 region: CSGHGDLEAFF. The CDR3 DNA reads TGCAGTGGTCACGGTGATTTAGAAGCTTTCTTT.

The chain uses TRBV6-1 and TRBJ1-2, with 8 nucleotides matching TRBD1. Germline V lookup: CDR1 MNHNS, CDR2 SASEGT. The CDR3 runs to 15 residues. Trimming cost V 6 bases and J 6 bases; bases outside gene matches: 12. As DNA, the CDR3 is TGTGCCAGCAGGGACCCCGGGACAGGAACCGATGGCTACACCTTC. This translates into CASRDPGTGTDGYTF.

The chain has TRBV19 and TRBJ2-4; 8 bases fit TRBD2. This CDR3 is 15 amino acids long. V shed 7 bases and J 5 bases; nucleotides not matched to a gene: 10. The germline gives CDR1 LNHDA, CDR2 SQIVND (reference sequence). The CDR3 is CASNPSGGAQNIQYF. The DNA of the CDR3 is TGTGCCAGTAACCCCTCGGGGGGGGCCCAAAACATTCAGTACTTC.

This chain uses TRBV2 with TRBJ1-6; weak D call: TRBD1 (5 bases). In germline, CDR1 is SNHLY, CDR2 FYNNEI. CDR3 length: 15 amino acids. V lost 7 bases and J 9 bases, leaving 19 bases between the germline ends. The CDR3 here is CASIQGMVGSSPLHF. The CDR3 nucleotides read TGTGCCAGCATTCAGGGAATGGTGGGGAGTTCACCCCTCCACTTT.

This chain links TRBV5-6 with TRBJ1-2, with a possible D match to TRBD1 (5 bases). This CDR3 has 11 amino acids. With 2 bases removed from V and 8 bases from J, the gap between germline ends came to 7 bases. Germline V gives CDR1 SGHDT, CDR2 YYEEEE. CDR3 loop: CASSLGEGYTF. In DNA form, the CDR3 reads TGTGCCAGCAGCTTAGGGGAGGGCTACACCTTC.

Only a few counts were recorded for this clone. The J gene is TRBJ2-7, the V gene TRBV4-2; maybe TRBD2 (6 bases). Germline V gives CDR1 LGHNA, CDR2 YNFKEQ. CDR3 length: 16 residues. Deletions cut 3 bases from V and 2 bases from J, with 17 bases between. The CDR3 DNA follows: TGTGCCAGCAGCCAGCCCGCGGGGCAGGCCCCCTACGAGCAGTACTTC. Encoded protein: CASSQPAGQAPYEQYF.